These T cell receptor beta chains were read from a single sample in a study of CD8 T cells in Susac syndrome. TCRdb re-called the immunoSEQ multiplex PCR reads with MiXCR, one entry per CDR3 protein. The sample includes 400,000 or so distinct CDR3 sequences, 85% to 90% of them seen just once. Sequencing was performed on CD8+ T cells from PBMCs. The receptors come from a human donor with multiple sclerosis. CDR3s include the opening cysteine and the closing phenylalanine or tryptophan.

V gene,CDR3 length,CDR3 protein
TRBV18,17,CASSQPPTSHMAGELFF
TRBV4-1,16,CASSQGFVQGATEAFF
TRBV28,14,CASSLFQDQNIQYF
TRBV28,18,CASNKGLAELLSYNEQFF
TRBV6-4,14,CASSRNRGRDEQFF
TRBV6-1,17,CASGKTSGGPNTGELFF
TRBV5-5,17,CASSFPGQGTLNTEAFF
TRBV12-3/TRBV12-4,16,CASSQIAGGLQETQYF
TRBV19,10,CASRAGELFF
TRBV2,11,CASRLNYGYTF
TRBV27,14,CASSLAGGSNEQFF
TRBV18,13,CASSSVGYNEQFF
TRBV18,15,CASSPGEGPIYGYTF
TRBV4-1,13,CASSGGLGEKLFF
TRBV6-5,14,CASNPPGQPYEQYF
TRBV24-1,15,CATSAGWGTTDTQYF
TRBV7-6,15,CASSSADRGADEQFF
TRBV27,14,CASSLSRTGNGYTF
TRBV30,12,CAWSPWTDEQYF
TRBV29-1,15,CSVEWGLAENNEQFF
TRBV20-1,14,CSAWAAGGDYEQYF
TRBV6-5,14,CASSRWTENTEAFF
TRBV2,12,CASCPIRYEQYF
TRBV7-8,17,CASSLANIDILNTEAFF
TRBV20-1,16,CSARALAGESYNEQFF
TRBV7-9,16,CASSVSPSGEFYEQYF
TRBV6-5,14,CASTEQGSYNEQFF
TRBV9,16,CASSAEGDYYLNEQFF
TRBV10-3,13,CATGQGANTEAFF
TRBV12-5,11,CASGRGEVVYF
TRBV28,17,CASSPMTSGDRGETQYF
TRBV19,15,CASRSWGTATYEQYF
TRBV4-1,16,CASSQALGQGFYEQYF
TRBV15,13,CATRAGARNEQFF
TRBV6-5,17,CASSYSSGGSSAGELFF
TRBV5-1,15,CASHPGQENTGELFF
TRBV5-1,13,CASSSGTHTEAFF
TRBV2,10,CVLPVFEAFF
TRBV5-6,15,CASSLLREGPHEQYF
TRBV19,16,CASSGEREDNTDTQYF
TRBV12-3/TRBV12-4,13,CASMTPLQGTQYF
TRBV11-3,16,CASSSSGGRRYNEQFF
TRBV7-9,16,CASSSADRGSQETQYF
TRBV27,11,CASRLGTEQFF
TRBV5-4,16,CASSLEPLAGGYEQYF
TRBV19,16,CASTPRQGENYNEQFF
TRBV7-6,12,CASSAQGNEQFF
TRBV24-1,13,CATSEGTGNGYTF
TRBV5-1,14,CASSFGAHRPEQYF